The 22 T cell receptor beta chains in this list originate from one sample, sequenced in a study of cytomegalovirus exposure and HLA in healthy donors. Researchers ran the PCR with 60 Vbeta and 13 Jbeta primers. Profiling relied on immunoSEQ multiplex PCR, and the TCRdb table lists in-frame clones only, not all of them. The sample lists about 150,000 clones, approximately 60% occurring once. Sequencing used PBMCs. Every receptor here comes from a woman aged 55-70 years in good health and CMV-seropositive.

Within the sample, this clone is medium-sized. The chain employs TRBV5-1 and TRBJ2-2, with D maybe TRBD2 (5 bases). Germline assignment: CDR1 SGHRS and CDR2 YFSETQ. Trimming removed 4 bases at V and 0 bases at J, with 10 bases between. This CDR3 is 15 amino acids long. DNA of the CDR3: TGCGCCAGCAGCACCGGAGGTACGAACACCGGGGAGCTGTTTTTT. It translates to CASSTGGTNTGELFF.

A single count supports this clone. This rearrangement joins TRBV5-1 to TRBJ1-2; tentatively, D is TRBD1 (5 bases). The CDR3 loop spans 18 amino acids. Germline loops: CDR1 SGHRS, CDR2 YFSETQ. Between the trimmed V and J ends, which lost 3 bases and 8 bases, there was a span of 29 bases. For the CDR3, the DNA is TGCGCCAGCAGCTCTCCAAGGTTGTCTGGCAGGGTTAGAGACGGCTACACCTTC. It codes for CASSSPRLSGRVRDGYTF.

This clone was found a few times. CDR3 DNA sequence: TGTGCCAGCAAGCGACAGGGGGTGTCTGAAGCTTTCTTT. Protein: CASKRQGVSEAFF. The chain combines TRBV28 with TRBJ1-1, with 9 bases lining up with TRBD1. Germline CDR1 is MDHEN and CDR2 is SYDVKM. Losses at the gene ends were 7 bases for V and 6 bases for J; bases not matched to a gene: 6. The CDR3 has 13 residues.

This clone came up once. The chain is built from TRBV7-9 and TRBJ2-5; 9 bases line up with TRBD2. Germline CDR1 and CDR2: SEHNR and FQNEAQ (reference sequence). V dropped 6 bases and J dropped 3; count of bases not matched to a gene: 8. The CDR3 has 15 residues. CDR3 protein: CASSNDLAGEETQYF. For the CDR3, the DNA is TGTGCCAGCAGTAATGACTTAGCGGGAGAAGAGACCCAGTACTTC.

CDR3 sequence (DNA): TGTGCCAGCAGGAGAGGACAGTCCTACGAGCAGTACTTC. Protein product: CASRRGQSYEQYF. The chain is built from TRBV5-6 and TRBJ2-7, with D perhaps TRBD1 (6 bases). Trimming cost V 5 bases and J 1 base, with 10 bases left between them. CDR1 and CDR2 from the germline V gene are SGHDT and YYEEEE. This CDR3 is built from 13 residues.

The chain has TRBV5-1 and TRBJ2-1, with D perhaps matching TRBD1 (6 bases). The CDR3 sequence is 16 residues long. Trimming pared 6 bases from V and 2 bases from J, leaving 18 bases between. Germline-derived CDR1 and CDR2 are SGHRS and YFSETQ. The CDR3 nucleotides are TGCGCCAGCACTCGGGTGGCCGGGACAACCTACAATGAGCAGTTCTTC. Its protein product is CASTRVAGTTYNEQFF.

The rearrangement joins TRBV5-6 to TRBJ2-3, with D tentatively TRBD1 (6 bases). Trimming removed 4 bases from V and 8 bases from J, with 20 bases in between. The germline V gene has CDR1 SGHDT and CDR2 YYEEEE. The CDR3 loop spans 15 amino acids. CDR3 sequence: CASSPLGGRGGTQYF. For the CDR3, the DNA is TGTGCCAGCAGCCCCCTAGGTGGCAGAGGGGGTACGCAGTATTTT.

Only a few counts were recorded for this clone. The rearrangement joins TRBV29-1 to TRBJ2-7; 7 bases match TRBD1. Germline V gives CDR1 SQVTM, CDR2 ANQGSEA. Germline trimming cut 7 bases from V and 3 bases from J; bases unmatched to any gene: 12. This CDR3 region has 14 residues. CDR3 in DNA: TGCAGCGCAAGTGGACAGGTTTCCTTCTACGAGCAGTACTTC. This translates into CSASGQVSFYEQYF.

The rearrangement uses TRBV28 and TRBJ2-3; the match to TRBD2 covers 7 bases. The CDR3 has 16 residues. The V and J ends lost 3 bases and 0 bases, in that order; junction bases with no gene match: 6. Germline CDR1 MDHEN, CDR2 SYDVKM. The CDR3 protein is CASSFERGGSTDTQYF. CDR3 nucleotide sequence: TGTGCCAGCAGTTTTGAGCGGGGCGGGAGCACAGATACGCAGTATTTT.

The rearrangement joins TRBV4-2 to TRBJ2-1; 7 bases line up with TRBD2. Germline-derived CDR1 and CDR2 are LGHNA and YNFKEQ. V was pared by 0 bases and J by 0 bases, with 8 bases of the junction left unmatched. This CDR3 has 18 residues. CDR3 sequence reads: CASSQEWGGRASYNEQFF. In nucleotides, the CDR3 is TGTGCCAGCAGCCAAGAATGGGGGGGGAGGGCCTCCTACAATGAGCAGTTCTTC.

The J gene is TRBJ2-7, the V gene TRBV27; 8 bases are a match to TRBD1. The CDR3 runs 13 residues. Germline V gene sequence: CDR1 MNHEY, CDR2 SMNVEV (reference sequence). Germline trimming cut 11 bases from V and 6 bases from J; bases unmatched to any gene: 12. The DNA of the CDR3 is TGTGCCGCAGCGAGGCAGGGGGCATTCGAGCAGTACTTC. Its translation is CAAARQGAFEQYF.

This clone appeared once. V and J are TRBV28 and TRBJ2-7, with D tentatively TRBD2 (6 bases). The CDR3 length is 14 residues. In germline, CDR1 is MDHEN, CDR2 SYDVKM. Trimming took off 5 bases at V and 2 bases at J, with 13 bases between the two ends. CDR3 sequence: CASSPLATAYEQYF. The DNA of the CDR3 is TGTGCCAGCAGTCCCCTAGCGACTGCCTACGAGCAGTACTTC.

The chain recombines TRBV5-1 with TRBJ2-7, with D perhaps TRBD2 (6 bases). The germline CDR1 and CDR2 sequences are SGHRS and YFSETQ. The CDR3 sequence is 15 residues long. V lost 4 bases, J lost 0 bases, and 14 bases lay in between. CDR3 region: CASSAGTWPSYEQYF. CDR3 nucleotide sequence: TGCGCCAGCAGCGCCGGGACTTGGCCCTCCTACGAGCAGTACTTC.

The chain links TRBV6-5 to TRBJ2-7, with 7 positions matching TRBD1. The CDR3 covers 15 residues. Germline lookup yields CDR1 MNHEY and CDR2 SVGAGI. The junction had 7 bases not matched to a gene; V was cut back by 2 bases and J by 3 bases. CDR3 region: CASSYDSQGFYEQYF. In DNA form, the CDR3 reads TGTGCCAGCAGTTACGATTCACAGGGGTTCTACGAGCAGTACTTC.

The CDR3 sequence is CAISESRGRMNTEAFF. The CDR3 DNA follows: TGTGCCATCAGTGAGTCGAGGGGGCGAATGAACACTGAAGCTTTCTTT. The rearrangement joins TRBV10-3 to TRBJ1-1; TRBD1 aligns across 7 bases. The CDR3 has 16 residues. V trimming: 0 bases; J trimming: 0 bases; junction bases outside the gene matches: 4. Per germline, CDR1 ENHRY and CDR2 SYGVKD.

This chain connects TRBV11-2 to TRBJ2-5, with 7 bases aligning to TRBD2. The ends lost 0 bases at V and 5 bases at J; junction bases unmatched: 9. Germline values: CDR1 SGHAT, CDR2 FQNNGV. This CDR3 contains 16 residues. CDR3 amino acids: CASSLEGSGGYETQYF. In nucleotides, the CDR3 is TGTGCCAGCAGCTTAGAAGGGTCGGGAGGTTATGAGACCCAGTACTTC.

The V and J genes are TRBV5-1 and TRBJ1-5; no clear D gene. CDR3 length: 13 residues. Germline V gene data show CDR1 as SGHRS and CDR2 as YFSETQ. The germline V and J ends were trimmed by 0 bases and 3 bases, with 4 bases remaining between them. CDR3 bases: TGCGCCAGCAGCTTGGACTCCAATCAGCCCCAGCATTTT. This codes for CASSLDSNQPQHF.

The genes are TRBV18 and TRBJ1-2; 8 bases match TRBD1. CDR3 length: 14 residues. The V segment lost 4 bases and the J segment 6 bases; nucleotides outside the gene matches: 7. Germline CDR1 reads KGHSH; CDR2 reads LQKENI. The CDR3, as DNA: TGTGCCAGCTCACTGCGGACAGGGCAAGATGGCTACACCTTC. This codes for CASSLRTGQDGYTF. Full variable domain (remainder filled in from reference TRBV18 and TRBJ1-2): NAGVMQNPRHLVRRRGQEARLRCSPMKGHSHVYWYRQLPEEGLKFMVYLQKENIIDESGMPKERFSAEFPKEGPSILRIQQVVRGDSAAYFCASSLRTGQDGYTFGSGTRLTVV.

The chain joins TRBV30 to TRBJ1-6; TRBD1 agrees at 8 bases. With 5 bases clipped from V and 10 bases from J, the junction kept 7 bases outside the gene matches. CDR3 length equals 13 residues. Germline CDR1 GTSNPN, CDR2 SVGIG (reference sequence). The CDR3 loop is CAWLGTGGSPLHF. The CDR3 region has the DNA TGTGCCTGGCTGGGGACAGGCGGATCACCCCTCCACTTT.

The CDR3 DNA reads as TGCAGCGTACAGGGGGCGGCGGCTGAAGCTTTCTTT. This gives the protein CSVQGAAAEAFF. V and J are TRBV29-1 and TRBJ1-1; 9 bases line up with TRBD1. The germline V gene encodes CDR1 SQVTM and CDR2 ANQGSEA. The CDR3 runs 12 residues. V shed 6 bases and J 6 bases; nucleotides not matched to a gene: 5.

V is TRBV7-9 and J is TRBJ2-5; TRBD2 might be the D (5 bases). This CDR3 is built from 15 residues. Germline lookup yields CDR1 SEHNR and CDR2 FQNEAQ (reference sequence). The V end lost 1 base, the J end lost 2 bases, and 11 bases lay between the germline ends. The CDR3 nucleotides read TGTGCCAGCAGCTTAGGAACAGCGGATCAAGAGACCCAGTACTTC. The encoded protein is CASSLGTADQETQYF.

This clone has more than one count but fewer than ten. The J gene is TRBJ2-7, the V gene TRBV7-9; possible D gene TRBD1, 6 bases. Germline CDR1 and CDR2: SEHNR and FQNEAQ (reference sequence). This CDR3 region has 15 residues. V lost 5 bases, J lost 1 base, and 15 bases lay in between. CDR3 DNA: TGTGCCAGCAGCCCCGGCCAAAGGGGGTCCTACGAGCAGTACTTC. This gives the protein CASSPGQRGSYEQYF.